These T cell receptor beta chains were read from a single sample in a study of cytomegalovirus exposure and HLA in healthy donors. Some clones are missing from TCRdb's copy, which holds only in-frame ones; the method was immunoSEQ multiplex PCR. Among 130,000 to 150,000 clones listed, roughly 80% were seen once. Sequenced sample: PBMCs. These receptor sequences come from a female donor in good health and CMV-seronegative. CDR3s include the opening cysteine and the closing phenylalanine or tryptophan. A D gene is named only where the DNA matches it firmly. Only some rows state a clone size, as once, few, many or a class for expanded clones.

D: TRBD2
J: TRBJ2-1
size: NA
V: TRBV15
CDR3: CATSRDLAGGYGNEQFF
DNA: TGTGCCACCAGCAGAGACTTAGCGGGAGGGTATGGGAATGAGCAGTTCTTC

D: NA
J: TRBJ2-1
size: NA
V: TRBV13
CDR3: CASSLTGARNEQFF
DNA: TGTGCCAGCAGCTTAACGGGAGCGCGCAATGAGCAGTTCTTC

D: TRBD1
J: TRBJ2-5
size: NA
V: TRBV7-9
CDR3: CASSLAGTEETQYF
DNA: TGTGCCAGCAGCTTAGCCGGGACAGAAGAGACCCAGTACTTC

D: NA
J: TRBJ1-6
size: NA
V: TRBV5-1
CDR3: CASGTENSPLHF
DNA: TGCGCCAGCGGAACAGAAAATTCACCCCTCCACTTT

D: NA
J: TRBJ1-6
size: NA
V: TRBV19
CDR3: CASSRFGGTDSPLHF
DNA: TGTGCCAGTAGTCGATTCGGGGGGACGGATTCACCCCTCCACTTT

D: NA
J: TRBJ1-5
size: once
V: TRBV7-9
CDR3: CASSLGTDPNQPQHF
DNA: TGTGCCAGCAGCTTAGGGACAGACCCAAATCAGCCCCAGCATTTT

D: NA
J: TRBJ2-5
size: NA
V: TRBV5-1
CDR3: CASSLDSTRETQYF
DNA: TGCGCCAGCAGCTTGGACAGCACAAGAGAGACCCAGTACTTC

D: TRBD1
J: TRBJ1-2
size: NA
V: TRBV9
CDR3: CASSGQPGQAYGYTF
DNA: TGTGCCAGCAGCGGTCAGCCGGGACAGGCCTATGGCTACACCTTC

D: TRBD1
J: TRBJ2-7
size: once
V: TRBV7-3
CDR3: CASSVSGTGIHEQYF
DNA: TGTGCCAGCAGCGTCTCCGGGACAGGGATCCACGAGCAGTACTTC

D: NA
J: TRBJ2-7
size: few
V: TRBV5-4
CDR3: CASSLLGRDYEQYF
DNA: TGTGCCAGCAGCTTGTTAGGCAGGGACTACGAGCAGTACTTC

D: NA
J: TRBJ2-1
size: NA
V: TRBV11-2
CDR3: CASSPYRGGYNEQFF
DNA: TGTGCCAGCAGCCCGTACAGGGGGGGCTACAATGAGCAGTTCTTC

D: NA
J: TRBJ2-7
size: NA
V: TRBV7-9
CDR3: CASSLGSQSFDEQYF
DNA: TGTGCCAGCAGCTTAGGGTCACAGTCCTTTGACGAGCAGTACTTC

D: TRBD1
J: TRBJ2-7
size: NA
V: TRBV10-3
CDR3: CAISQSGQGSYEQYF
DNA: TGTGCCATCAGTCAATCGGGACAGGGGTCCTACGAGCAGTACTTC

D: TRBD1
J: TRBJ2-1
size: NA
V: TRBV5-4
CDR3: CASSSGTGGADEQFF
DNA: TGTGCCAGCAGCTCGGGGACAGGGGGCGCGGATGAGCAGTTCTTC

D: TRBD1
J: TRBJ2-5
size: NA
V: TRBV28
CDR3: CARPDRVYETQYF
DNA: TGTGCCAGGCCCGACAGGGTTTACGAGACCCAGTACTTC

D: TRBD2
J: TRBJ2-1
size: NA
V: TRBV4-1
CDR3: CASSQDRAGGVNEQFF
DNA: TGCGCCAGCAGCCAAGATCGGGCCGGGGGGGTAAATGAGCAGTTCTTC

D: NA
J: TRBJ1-1
size: NA
V: TRBV6-4
CDR3: CASSGRGWTEAFF
DNA: TGTGCCAGCAGTGGCAGGGGTTGGACTGAAGCTTTCTTT

D: NA
J: TRBJ1-2
size: many
V: TRBV7-6
CDR3: CASSLGAGSGYTF
DNA: TGTGCCAGCAGCTTAGGTGCCGGGAGCGGCTACACCTTC

D: NA
J: TRBJ1-1
size: once
V: TRBV28
CDR3: CASRGGLNTEAFF
DNA: TGTGCCAGCAGGGGGGGGTTGAACACTGAAGCTTTCTTT

D: TRBD2
J: TRBJ2-7
size: few
V: TRBV7-2
CDR3: CASSPIGGGWTYEQYF
DNA: TGTGCCAGCAGCCCAATCGGCGGGGGGTGGACCTACGAGCAGTACTTC

D: TRBD2
J: TRBJ2-7
size: NA
V: TRBV6-6
CDR3: CASTPTRAGGSYEQYF
DNA: TGTGCCAGCACCCCCACTAGGGCGGGAGGTTCCTACGAGCAGTACTTC

D: TRBD1
J: TRBJ1-6
size: NA
V: TRBV5-1
CDR3: CASSSKDRGNNSPLHF
DNA: TGCGCCAGCAGCTCCAAAGACAGGGGCAATAATTCACCCCTCCACTTT